This passage covers 29 T cell receptor beta chains from one sample sequenced in a study of T-cell reconstitution after alpha-beta-depleted transplantation in children. Unique molecular identifiers were used to barcode this TCRbeta library. TCRdb reprocessed the PCR reads with MiXCR, giving one entry per CDR3 protein. The repertoire includes over 85,000 distinct CDR3 sequences, 10% of them detected once, and over 8% sits in the top ten. This material consisted of PBMCs from the stem cell graft donor, taken from the stem cell graft. The receptors come from a human donor who donated a stem cell graft to a child with acute lymphoblastic leukemia.

This clonotype was detected ten times or more. The rearrangement uses TRBV5-1 and TRBJ2-7, with 10 bases identical to TRBD2. CDR1 SGHRS and CDR2 YFSETQ come from the germline V gene. Trimming cost V 3 bases and J 2 bases; bases outside gene matches: 2. The CDR3 is made up of 14 amino acids. This CDR3 reads CASSSTSGAYEQYF. For the CDR3, the DNA is TGCGCCAGCAGCTCAACTAGCGGGGCCTACGAGCAGTACTTC.

This clonotype was recorded at least ten times. The genes are TRBV6-5 and TRBJ1-6; D might be TRBD1 (6 bases). Germline V gives CDR1 MNHEY, CDR2 SVGAGI. The CDR3 is 15 residues long. V dropped 8 bases and J dropped 5 bases, with 16 bases sitting between them. CDR3 nucleotides: TGTGCCAGCGGATCGGGGGGCAGCAATAATTCACCCCTCCACTTT. The encoded protein is CASGSGGSNNSPLHF.

There are many counts of this clonotype. V and J are TRBV12-3 or TRBV12-4 and TRBJ2-5; 8 nucleotides match TRBD2. With 1 base clipped from V and 4 bases from J, the junction kept 5 bases outside the gene matches. CDR3 length equals 15 residues. Here the CDR3 DNA reads TGTGCCAGCAGTTTAGGCGGGAGCGGGGGAGAGACCCAGTACTTC. Translated, it gives CASSLGGSGGETQYF.

This clonotype was counted once. With a much larger clone just one base away, this may be a read error. The rearrangement joins TRBV29-1 to TRBJ2-2; the match to TRBD1 covers 10 bases. The CDR3 spans 16 residues. Germline loops: CDR1 SQVTM, CDR2 ANQGSEA. The CDR3 loop is CSVDPGQGTNTVELFF. The CDR3 DNA sequence: TGCAGCGTAGATCCGGGACAGGGGACGAACACCGTGGAGCTGTTTTTT.

The chain is built from TRBV2 and TRBJ2-7; a possible D gene is TRBD1 (5 bases). From germline, CDR1 is SNHLY and CDR2 FYNNEI. The length of the CDR3 is 10 residues. V was pared by 8 bases and J by 7 bases, with 9 bases between. CDR3 amino acids: CASLKGEQYF. In DNA, the CDR3 is TGTGCCAGCTTAAAGGGGGAGCAGTACTTC. Combining the CDR3 with reference TRBV2 and TRBJ2-7 gives the whole variable domain EPEVTQTPSHQVTQMGQEVILRCVPISNHLYFYWYRQILGQKVEFLVSFYNNEISEKSEIFDDQFSVERPDGSNFTLKIRSTKLEDSAMYFCASLKGEQYFGPGTRLTVT.

The CDR3 loop reads CASSWINSPLHF. CDR3 DNA sequence: TGTGCCAGCAGCTGGATCAATTCACCCCTCCACTTT. The genes are TRBV5-4 and TRBJ1-6, with unresolved D. Per the germline V gene, CDR1 is SGHNT and CDR2 is YYREEE (reference sequence). This CDR3 has 12 residues. V lost 3 bases and J lost 7, with 5 bases in between.

This clonotype was counted at least ten times. The chain joins TRBV29-1 to TRBJ1-1, with D unclear. The germline V and J ends were trimmed by 4 bases and 4 bases, with 10 bases remaining between them. The CDR3 is made up of 12 amino acids. Germline V gives CDR1 SQVTM, CDR2 ANQGSEA. DNA of the CDR3: TGCAGCGTTGTTCCCGGGAGCACTGAAGCTTTCTTT. Residues: CSVVPGSTEAFF.

As regards this clonotype: A single base separates this from a much larger clone, so it may be a read error. V gene TRBV7-2 combines with J gene TRBJ1-2, with D maybe TRBD1 (5 bases). The CDR3 has 11 amino acids. The ends were cut back, 6 bases at V and 12 bases at J, with 14 bases in the middle. Germline lookup yields CDR1 SGHTA and CDR2 FQGNSA. CDR3 sequence reads: CASSISWGDTF. The CDR3 region has the DNA TGTGCCAGCAGTATTTCCTGGGGCGACACCTTC.

This chain joins TRBV6-5 and TRBJ1-5, with D possibly matching TRBD1 (6 bases). The germline gives CDR1 MNHEY, CDR2 SVGAGI. The V and J ends lost 0 bases and 3 bases respectively, with 9 bases between them. The CDR3 is 15 residues long. CDR3 amino acids: CASSYSGGLNQPQHF. CDR3 sequence (DNA): TGTGCCAGCAGTTACTCAGGGGGACTCAATCAGCCCCAGCATTTT.

V and J are TRBV28 and TRBJ2-7, with TRBD2 identical over 11 bases. Germline trimming cut 3 bases from V and 2 bases from J; bases unmatched to any gene: 6. This CDR3 spans 16 amino acids. Germline CDR1 is MDHEN and CDR2 is SYDVKM. The CDR3 loop is CASSFLTSGEPYEQYF. The CDR3 nucleotides are TGTGCCAGCAGTTTTTTGACTAGCGGGGAGCCCTACGAGCAGTACTTC.

This clonotype was counted ten times or more. The chain links TRBV9 to TRBJ2-7, with D perhaps TRBD2 (7 bases). The germline V and J ends were trimmed by 3 bases and 2 bases, with 9 bases remaining between them. The CDR3 contains 13 residues. Germline values: CDR1 SGDLS, CDR2 YYNGEE. For the CDR3, the DNA is TGTGCCAGCAGCGCCGGGGGGCCCTACGAGCAGTACTTC. As protein: CASSAGGPYEQYF.

The sample holds a few counts of this clonotype. The chain has TRBV20-1 and TRBJ1-5; no definite D call. This CDR3 region has 13 residues. CDR1 and CDR2 (germline): DFQATT, SNEGSKA (reference sequence). The V and J ends lost 3 bases and 3 bases respectively, with 9 bases between them. CDR3 DNA: TGCAGTGCTAGGTCCGGACCCAATCAGCCCCAGCATTTT. Residues: CSARSGPNQPQHF.

There are many counts of this clonotype. The J gene is TRBJ2-5, the V gene TRBV12-3 or TRBV12-4, with a possible D match to TRBD1 (5 bases). V was trimmed by 2 bases and J by 9 bases, leaving 13 bases between them. The CDR3 consists of 13 residues. The CDR3 is CASSLRGPGSQYF. CDR3 bases: TGTGCCAGCAGTTTACGCGGACCAGGGTCCCAGTACTTC.

This clonotype has at least ten counts. The chain employs TRBV7-2 and TRBJ2-4; TRBD2 aligns across 8 bases. The germline CDR1 and CDR2 sequences are SGHTA and FQGNSA. This CDR3 region has 16 residues. V lost 5 bases, J lost 1 base, and 7 bases stayed unmatched. CDR3 residues: CASSPLGGAAKNIQYF. CDR3 nucleotide sequence: TGTGCCAGCAGCCCCCTCGGGGGGGCCGCCAAAAACATTCAGTACTTC.

This clonotype has at least ten counts. V gene TRBV4-3 combines with J gene TRBJ2-1; D remains unclear. The CDR3 is made up of 15 amino acids. Germline V CDR1 and CDR2: LGHNA, YSLEER. Trimming removed 0 bases at V and 0 bases at J, with 6 bases between. The CDR3 DNA reads TGCGCCAGCAGCCAAGAGGGTTCCTCCTACAATGAGCAGTTCTTC. It translates to CASSQEGSSYNEQFF.

This clonotype was counted at least ten times. The rearrangement links TRBV12-3 or TRBV12-4 to TRBJ1-1, with a weak D call TRBD1 (6 bases). This CDR3 region has 15 residues. Trimming shortened V by 4 bases and J by 6 bases, and 18 bases separated the two germline ends. CDR3 amino acids: CASSSALGGAAEAFF. CDR3 bases: TGTGCCAGCAGTTCCGCTCTGGGGGGGGCAGCTGAAGCTTTCTTT.

This clonotype was seen repeatedly, ten times or more. The V and J genes are TRBV18 and TRBJ2-3; D might be TRBD1 or TRBD2, each matching 5 bases. The ends were cut back, 4 bases at V and 0 bases at J, with 14 bases in the middle. CDR1 KGHSH and CDR2 LQKENI come from the germline V gene. This CDR3 spans 16 amino acids. The CDR3 DNA follows: TGTGCCAGCTCACGCCGGGACCTTATTAGCACAGATACGCAGTATTTT. Translation gives CASSRRDLISTDTQYF.

Comment on this clonotype: A much larger clone sits a single nucleotide away, making a read error possible. V and J are TRBV18 and TRBJ1-1, with no clear D. Germline CDR1 reads KGHSH; CDR2 reads LQKENI. The CDR3 loop spans 12 amino acids. The CDR3 DNA reads TGTTCCAGCTCACCTGTTGGTTCTGAAGCTTTCTTT. Translation gives CSSSPVGSEAFF.

In this sample, this clonotype turned up many times. The chain couples TRBV9 to TRBJ2-5, with TRBD2 matching 14 bases. The V gene's germline CDR1 is SGDLS and CDR2 YYNGEE. The junction had 4 bases not matched to a gene; V was cut back by 3 bases and J by 9 bases. This CDR3 contains 14 residues. The CDR3 region has the DNA TGTGCCAGCAGCGGGACTAGCGGGAGGATGTCCCAGTACTTC. It specifies CASSGTSGRMSQYF.

This clonotype was picked up many times. CDR3 protein: CASTGDPSYEQYF. CDR3 nucleotides: TGCGCCAGCACCGGGGATCCCTCCTACGAGCAGTACTTC. The chain employs TRBV5-1 and TRBJ2-7; TRBD2 might be the D (5 bases). Trimming cost V 6 bases and J 0 bases, with 10 bases left between them. CDR1 and CDR2 (germline): SGHRS, YFSETQ. The CDR3 consists of 13 residues.

This clonotype was picked up many times. V gene TRBV6-2 or TRBV6-3 combines with J gene TRBJ2-1; a weak D match, TRBD2 (6 bases). The CDR3 is made up of 16 amino acids. V was trimmed by 5 bases and J by 8 bases, leaving 22 bases between them. CDR1 MNHEY and CDR2 SVGEGT come from the germline V gene. The CDR3 loop is CASSQGTGTQFDEQFF. In nucleotides, the CDR3 is TGTGCCAGCAGTCAAGGGACTGGCACGCAGTTCGATGAGCAGTTCTTC.

This clonotype was seen repeatedly, ten times or more. The chain combines TRBV24-1 with TRBJ1-5; 9 bases fit TRBD1. CDR1 and CDR2 from the germline V gene are KGHDR and SFDVKD. There are 15 residues in the CDR3. Losses at the gene ends were 3 bases for V and 4 bases for J; bases not matched to a gene: 3. The chain's CDR3 is CATSDRQGGNQPQHF. CDR3 sequence (DNA): TGTGCCACCAGTGATCGACAGGGGGGGAATCAGCCCCAGCATTTT.

This clonotype was observed at least ten times. The genes are TRBV10-2 and TRBJ2-7; 8 nucleotides agree with TRBD1. CDR3 size: 13 residues. CDR1 WSHSY and CDR2 SAAADI come from the germline V gene. V gave up 6 bases and J gave up 2 bases; unmatched junction bases: 3. The CDR3 nucleotides read TGCGCCAGCAGCGGACAGGGAACCTACGAGCAGTACTTC. Protein product: CASSGQGTYEQYF.

This clonotype was counted at least ten times. This CDR3 reads CAISTGFSYEQYF. The DNA of the CDR3 is TGTGCCATCAGCACAGGGTTCTCCTACGAGCAGTACTTC. V gene TRBV10-3 combines with J gene TRBJ2-7; possible D gene TRBD1, 6 bases. Trimming pared 6 bases from V and 0 bases from J, leaving 9 bases between. Germline V CDR1 and CDR2: ENHRY, SYGVKD. The CDR3 extends over 13 amino acids.

This clonotype was counted ten times or more. The chain joins TRBV20-1 to TRBJ2-7; TRBD1 aligns across 7 bases. Looked up from germline, CDR1 is DFQATT and CDR2 is SNEGSKA (reference sequence). This CDR3 contains 13 residues. V lost 5 bases, J lost 1 base, and 5 bases stayed unmatched. The CDR3: CSAAPGQSYEQYF. CDR3 nucleotide sequence: TGCAGTGCTGCCCCGGGACAGTCCTACGAGCAGTACTTC.

This clonotype was seen at least ten times. The chain uses TRBV7-2 and TRBJ1-1, with D unclear. The CDR3 sequence is 12 residues long. With 5 bases removed from V and 8 bases from J, the gap between germline ends came to 12 bases. CDR1 and CDR2 (germline): SGHTA, FQGNSA. This chain's CDR3 is CASSPGRMEAFF. The CDR3 DNA reads as TGTGCCAGCAGCCCCGGAAGGATGGAAGCTTTCTTT.

In its sample, this clonotype was seen many times. The rearrangement uses TRBV7-9 and TRBJ1-2, with D uncertain. Per the germline V gene, CDR1 is SEHNR and CDR2 is FQNEAQ (reference sequence). V lost 1 base, J lost 4 bases, and 13 bases lay in between. The CDR3 covers 15 residues. For the CDR3, the DNA is TGTGCCAGCAGCTTAGAGGTGGAGGGCACCTATGGCTACACCTTC. Translated: CASSLEVEGTYGYTF.

This clonotype was seen repeatedly, ten times or more. The rearrangement links TRBV18 to TRBJ1-2; D may be TRBD1 (5 bases). From germline, CDR1 is KGHSH and CDR2 LQKENI. Trimming removed 3 bases from V and 5 bases from J, with 13 bases in between. CDR3 size: 14 residues. The CDR3 region is CASSPVGGGYGYTF. The CDR3 region has the DNA TGTGCCAGCTCACCCGTCGGGGGGGGTTATGGCTACACCTTC.

This clonotype was counted a few times. The V gene is TRBV7-9, the J gene TRBJ2-3, with 11 nucleotides matching TRBD2. CDR3 size: 17 residues. Germline V CDR1 and CDR2: SEHNR, FQNEAQ (reference sequence). Trimming at V came to 5 bases and at J to 5 bases, leaving 12 bases not matched to a gene. As DNA, the CDR3 is TGTGCCAGCAGCCCGGACCTACTAGCGGGAGTTGGAGATACGCAGTATTTT. This gives the protein CASSPDLLAGVGDTQYF.